A selection of T cell receptor beta chains follows, all from one sample in a study. A single record per CDR3 protein comes from TCRdb applying MiXCR to the RT-PCR reads. The data contain about 680,000 distinct CDR3 sequences, 13% to 15% of them seen just once; the ten biggest clones take up 3.6%. Sequenced sample: memory CD4+ T cells from blood. The receptors were sampled from a female donor in good health, serving as a healthy control. CDR3s include the opening cysteine and the closing phenylalanine or tryptophan. D genes are given only for firm matches. For some rows the clone size is stated as once, few or many, or as a class when expanded; others skip it.

j_call	clone_size	v_call	d_call	cdr3_nt	cdr3_aa
TRBJ2-3	-	TRBV3-1	TRBD2	TGTGCCAGCAGCCAAGGTGTCCCGGGAGGGACCACAGATACGCAGTATTTT	CASSQGVPGGTTDTQYF
TRBJ1-3	few	TRBV12-3/TRBV12-4	-	TGTGCCAGCAGAACAGGGCTCTCTGGAAACACCATATATTTT	CASRTGLSGNTIYF
TRBJ2-3	-	TRBV7-2	-	TGTGCCAGCACCTTCGATAGGGGCACAGATACGCAGTATTTT	CASTFDRGTDTQYF
TRBJ2-5	few	TRBV12-3/TRBV12-4	TRBD2	TGTGCCAGCAGTTTATGGGGGGGGGGAAAAGAGACCCAGTACTTC	CASSLWGGGKETQYF
TRBJ1-3	few	TRBV7-8	-	TGTGCCAGCAGCTTAGAAAGCTCTGGGTACACCATATATTTT	CASSLESSGYTIYF
TRBJ2-7	few	TRBV5-1	-	TGCGCCAGCAGCTTGTTTAGCGGATCCTACGAGCAGTACTTC	CASSLFSGSYEQYF
TRBJ1-2	many	TRBV20-1	-	TGCAGTGCTAGAGCCGACCGCTATGGCTACACCTTC	CSARADRYGYTF
TRBJ2-7	few	TRBV7-6	-	TGTGCCAGCAGCCCCGGGACCTGGGCATACGAGCAGTACTTC	CASSPGTWAYEQYF
TRBJ1-3	-	TRBV5-1	-	TGCGCCAGCAGCCTGGGGGTCCAGTCTGGAAACACCATATATTTT	CASSLGVQSGNTIYF
TRBJ2-4	-	TRBV28	TRBD1	TGTGCCAGCAGTTTTCCGGGACAGGCGGGCAAAAACATTCAGTACTTC	CASSFPGQAGKNIQYF
TRBJ1-3	once	TRBV5-5	-	TGTGCCAGCAGCTTGGCGGGGGACTACTCTGGAAACACCATATATTTT	CASSLAGDYSGNTIYF
TRBJ1-2	-	TRBV30	-	TGTGCCTGGAGTGTGGGCACCCTTGGCTACACCTTC	CAWSVGTLGYTF
TRBJ2-1	many	TRBV20-1	TRBD1	TGCAGTGCTCCGCTCCGGGACAGGGTGAGCGGGCAGTTCTTC	CSAPLRDRVSGQFF
TRBJ1-1	many	TRBV20-1	-	TGCAGTGCTAGAGTATCTGGACCCGGGAACACTGAAGCTTTCTTT	CSARVSGPGNTEAFF
TRBJ2-5	-	TRBV2	-	TGTGCCAGCCGTGCCAGGGCTTCATGGGAGACCCAGTACTTC	CASRARASWETQYF
TRBJ1-6	-	TRBV7-9	-	TGTGCCAGCAGCTTGTACGGCCTCCACTTT	CASSLYGLHF
TRBJ1-1	few	TRBV6-6	-	TGTGCCAGCAGTCCTCCCCGAGGCCAGGCGTTATCAGACACTGAAGCTTTCTTT	CASSPPRGQALSDTEAFF
TRBJ1-5	many	TRBV6-5	-	TGTGCCAGCGCGGGGAGGCAGGGCAATCAGCCCCAGCATTTT	CASAGRQGNQPQHF
TRBJ2-2	-	TRBV7-6	-	TGTGCCAGCAGCTTAGGAGGGGGAATCGACACCGGGGAGCTGTTTTTT	CASSLGGGIDTGELFF
TRBJ2-7	many	TRBV20-1	TRBD2	TGCAGTGCGGAACTAGCGGGAGGCCTCGACGAGCAGTACTTC	CSAELAGGLDEQYF
TRBJ2-7	many	TRBV6-5	-	TGTGCCAGCAGTAGGGACAACTCCTACGAGCAGTACTTC	CASSRDNSYEQYF
TRBJ2-1	-	TRBV7-9	TRBD2	TGTGCCAGCAGCTTATACCATTGGGGGGCTGGGACTAGCAACTACAATGAGCAGTTCTTC	CASSLYHWGAGTSNYNEQFF
TRBJ2-1	many	TRBV4-2	-	TGTGCCAGCAGCCAAGGAGAACTGCTCTCCTACAATGAGCAGTTCTTC	CASSQGELLSYNEQFF
TRBJ2-3	-	TRBV27	-	TGTGCCAGCAGCCGAAAGGCGAGCACAGATACGCAGTATTTT	CASSRKASTDTQYF
TRBJ2-5	many	TRBV4-2	-	TGTGCCAGCAGCCAGGAACCTCGGGAGACCCAGTACTTC	CASSQEPRETQYF
TRBJ2-2	few	TRBV5-5	-	TGTCCCAGCACGGCGGGTCCCACCGGGGAGCTGTTTTTT	CPSTAGPTGELFF
TRBJ2-5	few	TRBV24-1	-	TGTGCCACCAGTGATAGCACGCCAGGCCAAGAGACCCAGTACTTC	CATSDSTPGQETQYF
TRBJ2-2	many	TRBV18	-	TGTGCCAGCTCCCGTAGGACTCCGGGCGACACCGGGGAGCTGTTTTTT	CASSRRTPGDTGELFF
TRBJ1-1	-	TRBV7-9	-	TGTGCCAGCAGCTTAGTAAAGGACAGCCTAAAGGGGACTGAAGCTTTCTTT	CASSLVKDSLKGTEAFF
TRBJ1-5	many	TRBV12-3/TRBV12-4	-	TGTGCCAGCAGTTTAATACGAGGGGCCCAGCATTTT	CASSLIRGAQHF
TRBJ2-3	-	TRBV7-3	-	TGTGCCAGCAGCCGTGGAAGCTCGGATACGCAGTATTTT	CASSRGSSDTQYF
TRBJ2-7	-	TRBV20-1	TRBD1	TGCAGTGCCCACATGGACAGGGCCTACGAGCAGTACTTC	CSAHMDRAYEQYF
TRBJ2-7	-	TRBV5-1	-	TGCGCCAGCACCCTTTCTGGAGTCCCTTTAGAGCAGTACTTC	CASTLSGVPLEQYF
TRBJ2-7	many	TRBV20-1	-	TGCAGTGCCGTACCATCTGGTGGTGAGCAGTACTTC	CSAVPSGGEQYF
TRBJ1-3	few	TRBV5-1	TRBD1	TGCGCCAGCAGCTATACCGGGACAGATGGAAACACCATATATTTT	CASSYTGTDGNTIYF
TRBJ2-1	-	TRBV6-1	-	TGTGCCAGCAGTGACCAGGGGAGCGATGAGCAGTTCTTC	CASSDQGSDEQFF
TRBJ1-2	once	TRBV6-5	TRBD1	TGTGCCAGCATTGCCAGGGGGCGCACCTATGGCTACACCTTC	CASIARGRTYGYTF
TRBJ1-1	many	TRBV20-1	-	TGCAGTGCTACCCCGGGGGGGGGTGAAGCTTTCTTT	CSATPGGGEAFF
TRBJ2-7	few	TRBV20-1	TRBD2	TGCAGTGCTAGACCCTCGGCACTAGCGATACTTGAAGGCGAGCAGTACTTC	CSARPSALAILEGEQYF
TRBJ2-5	many	TRBV11-2	-	TGTGCCAGCAGCTTAAATCCTGAGACCCAGTACTTC	CASSLNPETQYF
TRBJ1-1	few	TRBV9	-	TGTGCCAGCAGCCCGAGATGGCAGGGTTACACTGAAGCTTTCTTT	CASSPRWQGYTEAFF